The 19 T cell receptor beta chains given below trace back to one sample, sequenced in a study of early stage breast cancer tumors. The repertoire was sequenced with immunoSEQ multiplex PCR; TCRdb's copy has only in-frame clones and lacks some. The repertoire holds some 48,000 clones, with roughly 83% as singletons. Sequenced: blood. All receptors come from a person in their fifties with breast cancer.

This clone was recorded a few times. The rearrangement uses TRBV6-4 and TRBJ1-6; no clear D gene. V was clipped by 3 bases and J by 0 bases, with 9 bases between them. The CDR3 runs 16 residues. CDR1 and CDR2 (germline): MRHNA, SNTAGT. Here the CDR3 DNA reads TGTGCCAGCAGTGAAGAAACGAGCTCCTATAATTCACCCCTCCACTTT. Protein sequence: CASSEETSSYNSPLHF.

CDR3 sequence (DNA): TGTGCCAGCGGCCGCTACTCCTACGAGCAGTACTTC. It is translated as CASGRYSYEQYF. The chain is built from TRBV2 and TRBJ2-7; no clear D. CDR3 length: 12 residues. Germline CDR1 and CDR2: SNHLY and FYNNEI. Trimming removed 8 bases at V and 0 bases at J, with 8 bases between.

This clone was counted once. The V and J genes are TRBV4-3 and TRBJ2-3, with TRBD2 matching 7 bases. The germline CDR1 and CDR2 sequences are LGHNA and YSLEER. The length of the CDR3 is 17 residues. After removal of 0 bases from V and 4 bases from J, the junction contained 10 bases not matched to a gene. The CDR3 bases are TGCGCCAGCAGCCAAGATCCCGTGGGAGGGAGGTCAGATACGCAGTATTTT. Encoded protein: CASSQDPVGGRSDTQYF.

Here the CDR3 DNA reads TGTGCCAGCAGCGTAGGAGGGGGCCGAGAGACCCAGTACTTC. Translating it yields CASSVGGGRETQYF. This sequence joins TRBV9 and TRBJ2-5; 7 bases fit TRBD1. V lost 0 bases and J lost 4; bases outside the gene matches: 3. The CDR3 extends over 14 amino acids. Germline V gives CDR1 SGDLS, CDR2 YYNGEE.

This clone has more than one count but fewer than ten. The chain links TRBV19 to TRBJ2-1; D possibly corresponds to TRBD2 (7 bases). This CDR3 region has 16 residues. The V gene's germline CDR1 is LNHDA and CDR2 SQIVND (reference sequence). The V gene lost 5 bases and the J gene lost 7 bases, with 21 bases spanning the gap. The CDR3 DNA is TGTGCCAGTAGTTTCCAACATGCGGGGGCTTGGAATGAGCAGTTCTTC. Protein: CASSFQHAGAWNEQFF.

This clone was seen more than once but under ten times. The chain recombines TRBV2 with TRBJ1-2; no reliable D call. Germline CDR1 reads SNHLY; CDR2 reads FYNNEI. Trimming left V 1 base short and J 10 bases short, with 7 bases between. This CDR3 contains 11 residues. The CDR3 reads CASSEGVIYTF. The CDR3 region has the DNA TGTGCCAGCAGTGAAGGCGTGATCTACACCTTC. The full variable domain, in which reference TRBV2 and TRBJ1-2 provide the parts outside the CDR3, is EPEVTQTPSHQVTQMGQEVILRCVPISNHLYFYWYRQILGQKVEFLVSFYNNEISEKSEIFDDQFSVERPDGSNFTLKIRSTKLEDSAMYFCASSEGVIYTFGSGTRLTVV.

V usage is TRBV4-3 and J usage is TRBJ2-7; the D gene is possibly TRBD1 (5 bases). Germline V gene data show CDR1 as LGHNA and CDR2 as YSLEER. CDR3 length: 15 residues. Trimming removed 1 base from V and 2 bases from J, with 12 bases in between. In nucleotides, the CDR3 is TGCGCCAGCAGCCAAGCCGCAGGGATAACCTACGAGCAGTACTTC. Protein: CASSQAAGITYEQYF.

The rearrangement links TRBV4-3 to TRBJ2-3, with 8 positions matching TRBD1. The CDR3 contains 13 residues. After removal of 0 bases from V and 11 bases from J, the junction contained 4 bases not matched to a gene. The germline V gene has CDR1 LGHNA and CDR2 YSLEER. DNA of the CDR3: TGCGCCAGCAGCCAAGATTTGGGGACAGGGCAGTATTTT. Protein product: CASSQDLGTGQYF.

The chain uses TRBV7-2 and TRBJ2-1; D possibly corresponds to TRBD1 (6 bases). The germline CDR1 and CDR2 sequences are SGHTA and FQGNSA. V shed 5 bases and J shed 3 bases, with 17 bases lying between them. The CDR3 extends over 16 amino acids. CDR3 sequence (DNA): TGTGCCAGCAGCCAAAGGAGCAGGGGTGGCTACAATGAGCAGTTCTTC. Translation gives CASSQRSRGGYNEQFF.

V gene TRBV5-1 combines with J gene TRBJ2-5, with D possibly TRBD2 on 7 matching bases. The CDR3 is 14 residues long. The V gene lost 4 bases and the J gene lost 3 bases, with 13 bases spanning the gap. Per the germline V gene, CDR1 is SGHRS and CDR2 is YFSETQ. Here the CDR3 reads CASSPQGGEETQYF. The CDR3 region has the DNA TGCGCCAGCAGCCCACAGGGAGGGGAAGAGACCCAGTACTTC.

This chain connects TRBV7-2 to TRBJ2-7; TRBD2 aligns across 8 bases. CDR1 SGHTA and CDR2 FQGNSA come from the germline V gene. V dropped 1 base and J dropped 0; count of bases not matched to a gene: 5. This CDR3 contains 16 residues. CDR3 region: CASSLVRAGGSYEQYF. DNA of the CDR3: TGTGCCAGCAGCTTAGTTCGGGCGGGGGGCTCCTACGAGCAGTACTTC.

The chain carries TRBV5-6 and TRBJ2-5; D is possibly TRBD1 or TRBD2 (5 bases each). Germline loops: CDR1 SGHDT, CDR2 YYEEEE. Trimming took off 1 base at V and 5 bases at J, with 9 bases between the two ends. This CDR3 has 13 residues. CDR3 nucleotide sequence: TGTGCCAGCAGCTTGCGGGGACCGGAGACCCAGTACTTC. Translation gives CASSLRGPETQYF.

This chain uses TRBV7-2 with TRBJ2-3; 12 positions match TRBD2. There are 17 residues in the CDR3. The germline gives CDR1 SGHTA, CDR2 FQGNSA. V shed 6 bases, J shed 0 bases, and the junction held 7 bases outside the gene matches. The chain's CDR3 is CASSTRTSGISTDTQYF. In DNA form, the CDR3 reads TGTGCCAGCAGTACAAGGACTAGCGGGATTAGCACAGATACGCAGTATTTT.

The chain couples TRBV7-6 to TRBJ2-3; 11 nucleotides align to TRBD2. Germline CDR1 reads SGHVS; CDR2 reads FNYEAQ. The V gene end was trimmed by 1 base and the J gene end by 2 bases; junction bases not matched to a gene: 2. The CDR3 spans 16 residues. CDR3 coding DNA: TGTGCCAGCAGCTTAGGACTAGCGGGATACACAGATACGCAGTATTTT. Protein sequence: CASSLGLAGYTDTQYF.

The chain joins TRBV2 to TRBJ2-3; perhaps TRBD2 as D (6 bases). CDR3 size: 16 residues. CDR1 is SNHLY and CDR2 is FYNNEI in the germline V gene. With 4 bases removed from V and 1 base from J, the gap between germline ends came to 15 bases. This chain's CDR3 is CASSASEGTGTDTQYF. The CDR3 nucleotides are TGTGCCAGCAGTGCGTCGGAGGGGACGGGCACAGATACGCAGTATTTT.

In the case of this clone: One end of the junction does not line up with germline, which may come from a read error. The rearrangement uses TRBV7-7 and TRBJ2-2, with 11 nucleotides matching TRBD2. The CDR3 spans 17 residues. Germline V lookup: CDR1 SSHAT, CDR2 FNYEAQ (reference sequence). The chain's CDR3 is CASSRSSGRTNTGELFF. CDR3 bases: TGTGCTAGCAGCCGGTCTAGCGGGAGGACGAACACCGGGGAGCTGTTTTTT.

The J gene is TRBJ1-1, the V gene TRBV19, with unresolved D. Per germline, CDR1 LNHDA and CDR2 SQIVND (reference sequence). Trimming took 5 bases from V and 1 from J, leaving 5 bases between them. The CDR3 is made up of 12 amino acids. The CDR3 loop is CASSWQNTEAFF. Written as DNA, the CDR3 is TGTGCCAGTAGTTGGCAGAACACTGAAGCTTTCTTT.

The V and J genes are TRBV18 and TRBJ2-7; 9 positions match TRBD2. V dropped 0 bases and J dropped 1; count of bases not matched to a gene: 4. Per germline, CDR1 KGHSH and CDR2 LQKENI. The CDR3 extends over 16 amino acids. Here the CDR3 DNA reads TGTGCCAGCTCACCACCCCTAGCGGGGACTTCCTACGAGCAGTACTTC. This codes for CASSPPLAGTSYEQYF.

The chain joins TRBV30 to TRBJ2-3; no reliable D call. CDR3 length equals 12 residues. CDR1 GTSNPN and CDR2 SVGIG come from the germline V gene (reference sequence). V shed 5 bases and J shed 0 bases, with 6 bases lying between them. For the CDR3, the DNA is TGTGCCTGGGACCTGAGCACAGATACGCAGTATTTT. It is translated as CAWDLSTDTQYF.